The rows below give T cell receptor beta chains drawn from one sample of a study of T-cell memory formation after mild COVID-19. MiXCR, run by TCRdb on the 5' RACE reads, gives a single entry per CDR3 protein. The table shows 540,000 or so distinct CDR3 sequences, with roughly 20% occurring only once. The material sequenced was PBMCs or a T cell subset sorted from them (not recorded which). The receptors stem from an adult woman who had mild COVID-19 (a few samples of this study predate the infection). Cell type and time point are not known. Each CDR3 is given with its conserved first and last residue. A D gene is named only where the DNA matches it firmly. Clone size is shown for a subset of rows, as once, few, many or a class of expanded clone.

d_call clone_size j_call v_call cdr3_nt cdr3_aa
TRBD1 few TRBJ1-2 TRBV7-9 TGTGCCAGCAGCCTTCTCCGGGACAGGAACTATGGCTACACCTTC CASSLLRDRNYGYTF
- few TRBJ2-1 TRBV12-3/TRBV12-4 TGTGCCAGCGGGGATAGCGGAAGCTCCTACAATGAGCAGTTCTTC CASGDSGSSYNEQFF
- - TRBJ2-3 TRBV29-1 TGCAGCGTTGAAGACCGACAAGTACACACAGATACGCAGTATTTT CSVEDRQVHTDTQYF
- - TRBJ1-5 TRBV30 TGTGCCTGGAGTCCCCTTCGACCGGCGGTGGGCAATCAGCCCCAGCATTTT CAWSPLRPAVGNQPQHF
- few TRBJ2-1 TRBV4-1 TGCGCCAGCAGCCAAGATCCGGAAAATGAGCAGTTCTTC CASSQDPENEQFF
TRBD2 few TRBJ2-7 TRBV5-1 TGCGCCAGCAGCCTGATGGGGGGGAGTTCCTACGAGCAGTACTTC CASSLMGGSSYEQYF
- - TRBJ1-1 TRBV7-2 TGTGCCAGCATAAGAGCAGGGGACACTGAAGCTTTCTTT CASIRAGDTEAFF
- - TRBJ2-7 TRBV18 TGTGCCAGCTCAGCCAACTCCTACGAGCAGTACTTC CASSANSYEQYF
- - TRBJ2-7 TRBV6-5 TGTGCCAGCAGTACCTCGTGGCGGAGAGGTCCTGAGGACCGCATCCCCGAGCAGTACTTC CASSTSWRRGPEDRIPEQYF
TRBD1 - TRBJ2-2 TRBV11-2 TGTGCCAGCAGCTTAGAGCCGGGACAGGGGGCCGGGGAGCTGTTTTTT CASSLEPGQGAGELFF
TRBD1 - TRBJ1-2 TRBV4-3 TGCGCCAGCAGCCAAGGACAGGGGGCGTACTATGGCTACACCTTC CASSQGQGAYYGYTF
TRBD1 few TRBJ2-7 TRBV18 TGTGCCAGCTCGCTAGACAGGGCCGATCCAAGCTACGAGCAGTACTTC CASSLDRADPSYEQYF
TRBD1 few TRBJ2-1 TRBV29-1 TGCAGCGTTCAGGGGGCGAATGAGCAGTTCTTC CSVQGANEQFF
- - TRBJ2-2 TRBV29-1 TGCAGCGTAGCCGGGACGCCAGTGGACACCGGGGAGCTGTTTTTT CSVAGTPVDTGELFF
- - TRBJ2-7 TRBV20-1 TGCAGTGCTAGAGAACAGGGTGTCTACGAGCAGTACTTC CSAREQGVYEQYF
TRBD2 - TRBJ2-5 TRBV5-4 TGTGCCAGCAGCTTGAGGAGCGGGAGACAAGAGACCCAGTACTTC CASSLRSGRQETQYF
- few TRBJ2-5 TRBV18 TGTGCCAGCTCATCAAACTACCAAGAGACCCAGTACTTC CASSSNYQETQYF
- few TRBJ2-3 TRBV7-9 TGTGCCAGCAGCTACGGACCGGCCACAGATACGCAGTATTTT CASSYGPATDTQYF
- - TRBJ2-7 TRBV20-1 TGCAGTGCTAGAGGCGCTCCAGGGGCCTACTACGAGCAGTACTTC CSARGAPGAYYEQYF
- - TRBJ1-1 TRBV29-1 TGCAGCGTTGCCGAGGCGGCGAACACTGAAGCTTTCTTT CSVAEAANTEAFF
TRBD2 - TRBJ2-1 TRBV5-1 TGCGCCAGCTGGTTAGCGGGGGGATCTTACAATGAGCAGTTCTTC CASWLAGGSYNEQFF
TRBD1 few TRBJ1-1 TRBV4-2 TGTGCCAGCAGCCAAACCCCCGGGACAGCGAACACTGAAGCTTTCTTT CASSQTPGTANTEAFF
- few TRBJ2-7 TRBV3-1 TGTGCCAGCAGCCAGGGAGCGGCGCCCTACGAGCAGTACTTC CASSQGAAPYEQYF
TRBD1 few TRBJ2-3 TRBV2 TGTGCCAGCAGGCGGGACAGGGTAACTGGAGATACGCAGTATTTT CASRRDRVTGDTQYF
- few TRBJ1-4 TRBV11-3 TGTGCCACACAAATGGGTGAAAAACTGTTTTTT CATQMGEKLFF
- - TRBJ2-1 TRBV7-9 TGTGCCAGCAGCTCCACCTCACACCCGGCCGGGGAGAGCTCCTACAATGAGCAGTTCTTC CASSSTSHPAGESSYNEQFF
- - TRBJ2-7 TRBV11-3 TGTGCCAGCAGCTTGGCAGATACCTACGAGCAGTACTTC CASSLADTYEQYF
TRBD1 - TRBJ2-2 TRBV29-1 TGCAGCGCCCTCGCCAGGGGGCGGTTCGGGGAGCTGTTTTTT CSALARGRFGELFF
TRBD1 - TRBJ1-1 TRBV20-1 TGCAGTGCTCGAAAACAGGGGGGCACTGAAGCTTTCTTT CSARKQGGTEAFF
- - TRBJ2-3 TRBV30 TGTGCCTGGAGCCTCGGGGGTCCCGCAGATACGCAGTATTTT CAWSLGGPADTQYF
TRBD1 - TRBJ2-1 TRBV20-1 TGCAGTGCTCCACCGGGACAGGTGATACCCTTCTCCTACAATGAGCAGTTCTTC CSAPPGQVIPFSYNEQFF
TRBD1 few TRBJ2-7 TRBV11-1 TGTGCCAGCAGCCGACCCGGGACAGGGGCCAACGAGCAGTACTTC CASSRPGTGANEQYF
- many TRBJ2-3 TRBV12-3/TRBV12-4 TGTGCCAGCAGACCTCGGACCGGCGTAACCACAGATACGCAGTATTTT CASRPRTGVTTDTQYF
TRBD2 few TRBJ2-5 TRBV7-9 TGTGCCAGCAGCTTAGGTGGACTAGCGGGACTACAAGAGACCCAGTACTTC CASSLGGLAGLQETQYF
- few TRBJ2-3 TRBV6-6 TGTGCCAGCAGTTACTCGTCAGATACGCAGTATTTT CASSYSSDTQYF
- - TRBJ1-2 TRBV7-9 TGTGCCAGCAGCGCACGGGACACCTATGGCTACACCTTC CASSARDTYGYTF
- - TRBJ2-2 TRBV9 TGTGCCAGCAGCGGATTGGGCGGGAAGGTCGGGGAGCTGTTTTTT CASSGLGGKVGELFF
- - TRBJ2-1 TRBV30 TGTGCCTGGGGGGAGCAGGGATCCTACAATGAGCAGTTCTTC CAWGEQGSYNEQFF
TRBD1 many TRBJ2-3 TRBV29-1 TGCAGCGTTGAAGAATTAGGGGACAGGGCCGCAGATACGCAGTATTTT CSVEELGDRAADTQYF
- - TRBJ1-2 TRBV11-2 TGTGCCAGCAGCTTAGAGCTCGGGCACCCCTATGGCTACACCTTC CASSLELGHPYGYTF
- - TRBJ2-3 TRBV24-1 TGTGCCACCAGTGATTTGACAGAATATCCAGATACGCAGTATTTT CATSDLTEYPDTQYF
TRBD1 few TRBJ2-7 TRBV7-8 TGTGCCAGCAGCTTACCGCCGAGGGACAGGGGCTTCTACGAGCAGTACTTC CASSLPPRDRGFYEQYF
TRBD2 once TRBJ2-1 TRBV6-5 TGTGCCAGCAGGCCCCTAGCGGGAGGAATCAATGAGCAGTTCTTC CASRPLAGGINEQFF
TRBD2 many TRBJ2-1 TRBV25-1 TGTGCCAGCAGTGACCCTAGCGGCTCCTACAATGAGCAGTTCTTC CASSDPSGSYNEQFF
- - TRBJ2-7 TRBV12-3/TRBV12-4 TGTGCCAGCAGCGGACAGCTATACTACGAGCAGTACTTC CASSGQLYYEQYF
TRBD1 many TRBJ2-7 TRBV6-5 TGTGCCAGTCTTACCGGGACAGGGTACCCCTACGAGCAGTACTTC CASLTGTGYPYEQYF
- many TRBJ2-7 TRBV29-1 - CSVGDGSLKYF
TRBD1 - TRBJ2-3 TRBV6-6 TGTGCCAGCAGTACAGGGGGGAGCAGGGATACGCAGTATTTT CASSTGGSRDTQYF
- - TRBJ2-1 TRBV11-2 TGTGCCAGCAGCTCCCCCCCAGTAGATGAGCAGTTCTTC CASSSPPVDEQFF
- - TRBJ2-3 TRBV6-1 TGTGCCAGCAGTGAGGGTACGGGACTTAGCACAGATACGCAGTATTTT CASSEGTGLSTDTQYF
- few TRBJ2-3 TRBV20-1 TGCAGTGCTGATACCCGAGCCGGGAGCTCCACAGATACGCAGTATTTT CSADTRAGSSTDTQYF
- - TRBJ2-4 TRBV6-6 TGTGCCAGCAGTTATAGGAGGGTGGACAAAAACATTCAGTACTTC CASSYRRVDKNIQYF
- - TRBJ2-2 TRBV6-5 TGTGCCAGCAGTCTACTTCCTAGCGAGTACAACACCGGGGAGCTGTTTTTT CASSLLPSEYNTGELFF